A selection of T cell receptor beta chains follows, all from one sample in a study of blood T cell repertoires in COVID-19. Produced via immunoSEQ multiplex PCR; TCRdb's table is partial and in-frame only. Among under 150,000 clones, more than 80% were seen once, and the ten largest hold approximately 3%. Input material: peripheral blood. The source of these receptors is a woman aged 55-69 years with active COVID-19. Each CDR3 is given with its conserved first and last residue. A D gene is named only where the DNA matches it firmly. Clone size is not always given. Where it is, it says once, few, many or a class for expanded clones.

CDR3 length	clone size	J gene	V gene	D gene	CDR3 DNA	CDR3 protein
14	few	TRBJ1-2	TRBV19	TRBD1	TGTGCCAGTAAGGAACAGGGGGCGACCTATGGCTACACCTTC	CASKEQGATYGYTF
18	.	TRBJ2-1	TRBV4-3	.	TGCGCCAGCAGCCAAGGTTACCTTGGGGGGAGCTCCTACAATGAGCAGTTCTTC	CASSQGYLGGSSYNEQFF
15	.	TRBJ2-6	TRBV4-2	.	TGTGCCAGCAGCCCTGGCCGGGCTGGGGCCAACGTCCTGACTTTC	CASSPGRAGANVLTF
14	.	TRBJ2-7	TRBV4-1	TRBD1	TGCGCCAGCAGCCGCCTGACAGGGATCGACGAGCAGTACTTC	CASSRLTGIDEQYF
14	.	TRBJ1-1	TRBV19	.	TGTGCCAGTAGTATATTCGACAGCAACACTGAAGCTTTCTTT	CASSIFDSNTEAFF
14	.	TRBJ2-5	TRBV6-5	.	TGTGCCAGCAGGAAACCGGACAGCACGGAGACCCAGTACTTC	CASRKPDSTETQYF
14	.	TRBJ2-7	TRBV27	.	TGTGCCAGCAGTCCCAATTGGGGGCCCTACGAGCAGTACTTC	CASSPNWGPYEQYF
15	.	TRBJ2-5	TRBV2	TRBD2	TGTGCCAGCAGTTTTTGGACTAGCGGCCAAGAGACCCAGTACTTC	CASSFWTSGQETQYF
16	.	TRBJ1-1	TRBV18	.	TGTGCCAGCTCACGACTGGCATCCATGGTGAACACTGAAGCTTTCTTT	CASSRLASMVNTEAFF
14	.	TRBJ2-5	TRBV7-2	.	TGTGCCAGCAGCTTGGCAGGGGTGAAGGAGACCCAGTACTTC	CASSLAGVKETQYF
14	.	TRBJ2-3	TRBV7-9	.	TGTGCCAGCAGCTTATCTCTCAGCACAGATACGCAGTATTTT	CASSLSLSTDTQYF
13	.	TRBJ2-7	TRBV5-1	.	TGCGCCAGCAGCGAGTACCGCGGAGACGAGCAGTACTTC	CASSEYRGDEQYF
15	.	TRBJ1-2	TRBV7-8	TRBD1	TGTGCCAGCAGCTTAGGGGGACAGTCTAACTATGGCTACACCTTC	CASSLGGQSNYGYTF
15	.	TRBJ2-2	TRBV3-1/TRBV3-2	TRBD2	TGTGCCAGCTGGTCTAGCGGGAGGGCAACCGGGGAGCTGTTTTTT	CASWSSGRATGELFF
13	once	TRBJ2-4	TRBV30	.	TGTGCCTGGAGTCGCAACCTCGGGACTGATCCTTGGTTC	CAWSRNLGTDPWF
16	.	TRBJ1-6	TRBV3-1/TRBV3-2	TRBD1	TGTGCCAGCAGACGTGCCGGGACAGGGTATAATTCACCCCTCCACTTT	CASRRAGTGYNSPLHF
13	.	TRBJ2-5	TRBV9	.	TGTGCCAGCAGCCCCGGGACACTGGGGACCCAGTACTTC	CASSPGTLGTQYF
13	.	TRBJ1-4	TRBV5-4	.	TGTGCCAGCAGCTTGTCAGGGAATGAAAAACTGTTTTTT	CASSLSGNEKLFF
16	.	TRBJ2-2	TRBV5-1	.	TGCGCCAGCAGCTTGGAGGCAGGGACGAACACCGGGGAGCTGTTTTTT	CASSLEAGTNTGELFF
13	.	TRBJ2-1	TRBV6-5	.	TGTGCCAGCGGCAAAACTGGGCGCAATGAGCAGTTCTTC	CASGKTGRNEQFF
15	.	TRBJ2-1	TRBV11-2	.	TGTGCCAGCAGCTTAGAAAGTCTTGGCCACAATGAGCAGTTCTTC	CASSLESLGHNEQFF
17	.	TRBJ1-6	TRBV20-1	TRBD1	TGCAGTGCTAGTGGAGGGGGGGGACAGGGATTCAATTCACCCCTCCACTTT	CSASGGGGQGFNSPLHF
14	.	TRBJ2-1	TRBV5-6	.	TGTGCCAGCAGCTCAGGACTGAACCACAATGAGCAGTTCTTC	CASSSGLNHNEQFF
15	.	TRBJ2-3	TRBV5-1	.	TGCGCCAGCAGCCCGGACACGCCTAGCACAGATACGCAGTATTTT	CASSPDTPSTDTQYF